This TCR beta chain appears in the sequencing data of a study of blood T cell repertoires in COVID-19. Looking at the study overall: Samples of COVID-19 (acute and convalescent) were obtained from the United States, Italy and Spain.

Authors' data handling: Reference gene primer amplification in the assay estimated nucleated cell counts. TCRdb's table, derived via immunoSEQ multiplex PCR, lists solely in-frame clones and lacks some. D and trimming come from the DNA, and the V and J calls and clone size come from that table. The sample shows a few hundred thousand clones, about nine tenths of them seen only once. Germline values: CDR1 SGHDT, CDR2 YYEEEE. The CDR3 has 16 amino acids. V was pared by 4 bases and J by 4 bases, with 9 bases of the junction left unmatched. Patients of the Seattle cohort, enrolled during active infection, were followed longitudinally.

The specimen was peripheral blood. The chain recombines TRBV5-6 with TRBJ1-5, with TRBD1 matching over 9 bases. This receptor was taken from a woman under 40 with COVID-19, enrolled during active disease. In nucleotides, the CDR3 is TGTGCCAGCAGCCCACTGGGACAGGGACGGAATCAGCCCCAGCATTTT. As protein: CASSPLGQGRNQPQHF.